The entry below gives a single T cell receptor beta chain sequence along with its context. As yet, its antigen is unknown. PCR used 60 Vbeta primers and 13 Jbeta primers. The method was immunoSEQ multiplex PCR; TCRdb's version includes in-frame clones alone and lacks a portion of them. Of roughly 180,000 clones in the sample, around 84% are singletons; the top ten hold 1%. These data originate in a study of cytomegalovirus exposure and HLA in healthy donors. Study-wide results and caveats: Some V segments, including TRBV6-2 and TRBV6-3, were excluded as indistinguishable. Reports credit the classifier with highly specific, highly sensitive diagnosis of cytomegalovirus status. Later on, a genetic analysis was performed. It linked a missense variant in DCLRE1C with V- and J-gene trimming of TCR beta. A cluster of highly shared sequence variants was likely a sequencing artifact.

V trimming: 0 bases; J trimming: 3 bases; junction bases outside the gene matches: 3. The CDR3 is made up of 17 amino acids. Germline V gene data show CDR1 as SGDLS and CDR2 as YYNGEE. The sequence was collected from a boy younger than 10 in good health and CMV-seronegative. The chain carries TRBV9 and TRBJ2-1, with TRBD2 matching 13 bases. The sample taken for sequencing was PBMCs. The CDR3 reads CASSVAGTSGVYNEQFF. The CDR3 DNA reads as TGTGCCAGCAGCGTAGCCGGGACTAGCGGGGTCTACAATGAGCAGTTCTTC.